This T cell receptor (beta chain) derives from a study of blood T cells in healthy people across ages (dated by TCRdb to between 2014 and 2017). Some background on the complete study: In model experiments, template switching captured about one uniquely barcoded TCR beta cDNA molecule for every two T cells. Two additional independent replicas of 1 million unique cDNA reads from the same blood draw were analyzed for two donors (one aged 18 to 30 and one aged 80 or older). The study measured age-related changes in TCR beta repertoire diversity using deep sequencing normalized with unique cDNA molecular identifiers. Donors were grouped into four age groups: young (average roughly 15 years), middle-aged (around 39), aged (around 56) and long-lived (82). To avoid experimental bias, donors of different ages were randomly spread across the sequencing lanes.

This clonotype appeared a few times. The antigen it recognizes is unknown. Base-call qualities are not available, and no considerably larger clone is one nucleotide away. V loses 0 bases, J loses 8 bases, and the germline ends lie 12 bases apart. Spanning cysteine to phenylalanine, the CDR3 consists of 14 amino acids. Here the CDR3 DNA is all that survives: 42 bases in frame from base 1. CDR1 and CDR2, looked up from the germline V gene, are ENHRY and SYGVKD. Summary of the overall study and its limitations: A strong correlation was found between observed TCR beta diversity and the percentage of naive T cells measured by flow cytometry. Bulk unsorted PBMC profiling prevented conclusive comparison of naive and antigen-experienced compartments. Estimates of total diversity based on one million sequenced T cells were regarded as lower bounds and as underestimates. Compared with the aged group, the long-lived group had more naive CD4+ T cells, fewer expanded clones and increased TCR diversity, a pattern suggesting age selection. As age increased, observed TCR beta diversity per million T cells dropped in a roughly linear way, and a significant reduction was already evident by age about 40. Because the CMV infection status of the donors was unknown, age-related changes in expanded clonotypes may potentially have been confounded.

The library was built by means of 5' RACE. Sequencing used an Illumina HiSeq 2500. A second PCR of about 6 to 11 cycles was run with a J-beta primer mix and a sample-barcoded 5' primer. A unique molecular identifier was introduced onto each TCR beta cDNA molecule by a template-switch 5' adaptor carrying 12 random nucleotides. Each sample yielded at least 2.5 million CDR3-containing paired-end reads. All of the RNA was converted into first-strand cDNA using the Mint cDNA synthesis kit, with a TRBC-specific oligonucleotide serving as the primer. After uracil-DNA glycosylase treatment, a first 18-cycle PCR used universal primers M1SS and BC2_uni_R on all cDNA. Regarding the original processing steps: Each sample was normalized by randomly selecting 1 million high-quality reads, each carrying a distinct molecular identifier. Reads sharing molecular identifiers were discarded rather than binned into consensus sequences. MiTCR, set to a Q25 quality threshold and the strictest error-elimination algorithm, was used for CDR3 identification, clonotype clustering and error correction. A nonparametric unseen species model with Euler transformation was used to estimate lower-bound total TCR beta diversity. TCRdb applied fastp at Q25 and MiXCR to the public reads, then kept only in-frame beta chains. Each record represents a unique CDR3 protein, reported with the most common genes and DNA among its rows. The V and J calls reflect TCRdb's pipeline rather than the authors' work. The sample profile shows around 1,000,000 distinct CDR3 sequences; more than 30% of them were found once. About an eighth of the sample belongs to the ten largest clones.

The roughly 39 donors, aged about 6 to 95 years, were systemically healthy Caucasian individuals from Russia. Around 10 milliliters of peripheral blood were collected from each donor into EDTA-treated Vacutainer tubes. Ficoll-Paque density-gradient centrifugation was used to isolate PBMCs, with at least 6.5 million per sample. Trizol reagent was used to extract total RNA from PBMCs, with at least 6 micrograms per sample. For every donor, flow cytometry on a PBMC aliquot measured the percentage of naive CD45RAhigh/CD27high T cells. Source material: blood. This TCR came from a man aged 18 to 30 in good health. This receptor chain uses TRBV10-3 and TRBJ2-3; the D match is possibly TRBD1 or TRBD2, with 5 bases aligned in each. The CDR3 region has the sequence CAISESKGTGTQYF. The DNA sequence is TGTGCCATCAGTGAGTCGAAGGGGACCGGTACGCAGTATTTT.